Presented here are 24 T cell receptor beta chains from one specimen sequenced in a study of post-analysis software for immune sequencing data. No antigen is known for these receptors. Findings and limits, study-wide: TRBV segments more frequent in patients than in controls numbered roughly 5 and included TRBV5-6, TRBV5-1 and TRBV20-1.

Every TCR beta cDNA library bore unique molecular identifiers. Each CDR3 protein is one row after TCRdb ran MiXCR on the PCR reads. The sample yields 380,000 or so distinct CDR3 sequences, roughly 36% seen once. Source material: blood. The receptors stem from a girl aged 5 to 17 with multiple sclerosis.

Concerning this clonotype: An end of the junction does not agree with germline; a read error may underlie this. The genes are TRBV5-1 and TRBJ1-2; no clear D. In germline, CDR1 is SGHRS, CDR2 YFSETQ. CDR3 length: 13 amino acids. For the CDR3, the DNA is TGCGCCAGCAGCTTATCAGAAACCTATGGCTGCACCTTC. Protein sequence: CASSLSETYGCTF. Supplemented by reference TRBV5-1 and TRBJ1-2, the full variable domain reads KAGVTQTPRYLIKTRGQQVTLSCSPISGHRSVSWYQQTPGQGLQFLFEYFSETQRNKGNFPGRFSGRQFSNSRSEMNVSTLELGDSALYLCASSLSETYGCTFGSGTRLTVV.

The chain couples TRBV6-1 to TRBJ2-7; D is unclear. The CDR3 is made up of 15 amino acids. The V and J ends lost 5 bases and 1 base respectively, with 15 bases between them. The V gene's germline CDR1 is MNHNS and CDR2 SASEGT. CDR3 protein: CASSSSVLLSYEQYF. CDR3 bases: TGTGCCAGCAGTAGCAGCGTACTACTTTCCTACGAGCAGTACTTC.

This clonotype showed up just a few times. The chain uses TRBV4-2 and TRBJ2-3; 8 positions agree with TRBD2. CDR1 LGHNA and CDR2 YNFKEQ come from the germline V gene. CDR3 length: 17 amino acids. V gave up 4 bases and J gave up 1 base; unmatched junction bases: 10. CDR3 sequence reads: CASSRGVGTRGTDTQYF. For the CDR3, the DNA is TGTGCCAGCAGCCGTGGGGTTGGGACTAGAGGCACAGATACGCAGTATTTT.

This chain links TRBV4-2 with TRBJ2-5; D unresolved. The CDR3 has 15 residues. Between the trimmed V and J ends, which lost 0 bases and 5 bases, there was a span of 13 bases. Germline V gene lookup returns CDR1 LGHNA and CDR2 YNFKEQ. CDR3 in amino acids: CASSQDLGNPETQYF. CDR3 in DNA: TGTGCCAGCAGCCAAGATCTTGGAAACCCGGAGACCCAGTACTTC.

This sequence joins TRBV5-1 and TRBJ2-1; D may be TRBD1 (6 bases). Per the germline V gene, CDR1 is SGHRS and CDR2 is YFSETQ. V gave up 6 bases and J gave up 6 bases, with 19 bases separating them. The CDR3 is 15 residues long. The CDR3 protein is CASTPMAQGSNEQFF. CDR3 in DNA: TGCGCCAGCACCCCCATGGCGCAGGGGAGCAATGAGCAGTTCTTC.

The V and J genes are TRBV5-6 and TRBJ2-3; D is ambiguous. Trimming pared 4 bases from V and 4 bases from J, leaving 10 bases between. Per the germline V gene, CDR1 is SGHDT and CDR2 is YYEEEE. The CDR3 has 13 residues. CDR3 sequence: CASSPAQADTQYF. Here the CDR3 DNA reads TGTGCCAGCAGCCCGGCTCAGGCAGATACGCAGTATTTT.

This clonotype has more than one count but fewer than ten. CDR3 sequence reads: CASGPTGNEQYF. DNA for the CDR3: TGCGCCAGTGGGCCTACAGGGAACGAGCAGTACTTC. The rearrangement uses TRBV4-1 and TRBJ2-7, with TRBD1 as a possible D gene (6 bases). This CDR3 region has 12 residues. The V gene lost 9 bases and the J gene lost 5 bases, with 14 bases spanning the gap. Germline-derived CDR1 and CDR2 are MGHRA and YSYEKL.

There are a few counts of this clonotype. J is TRBJ1-2 and V is TRBV12-3 or TRBV12-4; D remains ambiguous. With 6 bases removed from V and 4 bases from J, the gap between germline ends came to 12 bases. The CDR3 contains 13 residues. The CDR3 DNA reads TGTGCCAGCAGCCCAGACACCCTCTATGGCTACACCTTC. Protein sequence: CASSPDTLYGYTF.

This sequence joins TRBV20-1 and TRBJ2-3; 7 bases line up with TRBD2. Germline loops: CDR1 DFQATT, CDR2 SNEGSKA (reference sequence). This CDR3 comprises 15 residues. V lost 7 bases, J lost 1 base, and 11 bases stayed unmatched. CDR3 loop: CSGSRGAGGTDTQYF. DNA for the CDR3: TGCAGTGGTTCCCGAGGGGCGGGGGGCACAGATACGCAGTATTTT.

Comment on this clonotype: A read error may explain this, as a much larger clone is one base away. This CDR3 is CTITRREDTEAFF. The CDR3, as DNA: TGTACCATCACCCGCAGGGAGGACACTGAAGCTTTCTTT. The V and J genes are TRBV10-3 and TRBJ1-1; D possibly corresponds to TRBD1 (5 bases). Germline CDR1 reads ENHRY; CDR2 reads SYGVKD. The length of the CDR3 is 13 residues.

The V call is TRBV10-3, the J call TRBJ1-2; 9 positions match TRBD1. This CDR3 contains 13 residues. Trimming cost V 8 bases and J 4 bases; bases outside gene matches: 5. The germline V gene encodes CDR1 ENHRY and CDR2 SYGVKD. CDR3 sequence: CAIGLTGGYGYTF. The CDR3 DNA sequence: TGTGCCATCGGCTTGACAGGGGGCTATGGCTACACCTTC.

The rearrangement links TRBV27 to TRBJ1-5; tentatively, D is TRBD1 (5 bases). V dropped 6 bases and J dropped 6 bases, with 21 bases sitting between them. The CDR3 spans 16 residues. The germline V gene encodes CDR1 MNHEY and CDR2 SMNVEV (reference sequence). The CDR3 nucleotides are TGTGCCAGCAGCTTTGCCGGGACCCCAAGCGGTCAGCCCCAGCATTTT. Amino acid sequence: CASSFAGTPSGQPQHF.

CDR3 sequence: CASSRGLAGDPSTDTQYF. The CDR3 nucleotides are TGTGCCAGCAGCCGGGGACTAGCGGGGGACCCTAGCACAGATACGCAGTATTTT. The gene calls are TRBV5-4 and TRBJ2-3; 14 bases match TRBD2. V shed 4 bases, J shed 0 bases, and the junction held 7 bases outside the gene matches. Germline-derived CDR1 and CDR2 are SGHNT and YYREEE (reference sequence). The CDR3 loop spans 18 amino acids.

CDR3 DNA sequence: TGTGCCAGCGGACAGAACTATGGCTACACCTTC. It codes for CASGQNYGYTF. The J gene is TRBJ1-2, the V gene TRBV19; D possibly corresponds to TRBD1 (6 bases). CDR3 length equals 11 residues. Germline V gene data show CDR1 as LNHDA and CDR2 as SQIVND (reference sequence). The ends were cut back, 9 bases at V and 2 bases at J, with 7 bases in the middle.

The CDR3 sequence: CASSLASSSGGAFGFEQFF. For the CDR3, the DNA is TGTGCCAGCAGCTTAGCCTCTTCTAGCGGGGGGGCCTTTGGCTTTGAGCAGTTCTTC. V is TRBV7-2 and J is TRBJ2-1, with 12 bases fitting TRBD2. Germline lookup yields CDR1 SGHTA and CDR2 FQGNSA. The J segment lost 9 bases and the V segment lost 0 bases, leaving 15 bases of the junction unmatched. The CDR3 is made up of 19 amino acids. The complete variable domain, with remaining parts taken from reference TRBV7-2 and TRBJ2-1, reads GAGVSQSPSNKVTEKGKDVELRCDPISGHTALYWYRQSLGQGLEFLIYFQGNSAPDKSGLPSDRFSAERTGGSVSTLTIQRTQQEDSAVYLCASSLASSSGGAFGFEQFFGPGTRLTVL.

The gene calls are TRBV28 and TRBJ2-1; D gene ambiguous. Per germline, CDR1 MDHEN and CDR2 SYDVKM. The V and J ends lost 3 bases and 0 bases respectively, with 9 bases between them. The CDR3 spans 15 residues. CDR3 sequence reads: CASSFKRGSYNEQFF. The CDR3, as DNA: TGTGCCAGCAGTTTTAAGCGAGGCTCCTACAATGAGCAGTTCTTC.

The chain uses TRBV18 and TRBJ2-7, with 8 bases lining up with TRBD1. Germline CDR1 KGHSH, CDR2 LQKENI. The CDR3 has 16 amino acids. J gave up 5 bases and V 0 bases, and 9 bases lay outside the gene matches. The DNA of the CDR3 is TGTGCCAGCTCACCACCACGCGGACAGGGAAGCAACGAGCAGTACTTC. The encoded protein is CASSPPRGQGSNEQYF.

The chain couples TRBV12-3 or TRBV12-4 to TRBJ1-2; D unresolved. Trimming took 8 bases from V and 4 from J, leaving 8 bases between them. The CDR3 extends over 11 amino acids. CDR3 protein: CASRMPYGYTF. The DNA of the CDR3 is TGTGCCAGCCGGATGCCCTATGGCTACACCTTC.

This clonotype has more than one count but fewer than ten. This chain connects TRBV6-6 to TRBJ1-2; a weak D match, TRBD1 (6 bases). This CDR3 contains 15 residues. Germline V gives CDR1 MNHNY, CDR2 SVGAGI (reference sequence). V dropped 2 bases and J dropped 7 bases, with 17 bases sitting between them. The CDR3 reads CASSYPEAGARGYTF. Written as DNA, the CDR3 is TGTGCCAGCAGTTACCCGGAGGCAGGGGCCCGTGGCTACACCTTC.

V is TRBV7-6 and J is TRBJ2-7, with TRBD1 matching 11 bases. From germline, CDR1 is SGHVS and CDR2 FNYEAQ. V gave up 1 base and J gave up 0 bases; unmatched junction bases: 2. The CDR3 has 16 residues. The CDR3 reads CASSLEGTGGSYEQYF. The CDR3 DNA sequence: TGTGCCAGCAGCTTAGAAGGGACAGGGGGCTCCTACGAGCAGTACTTC.

There are a few counts of this clonotype. This rearrangement joins TRBV5-1 to TRBJ2-2, with D possibly being TRBD2 (7 bases). The length of the CDR3 is 17 residues. CDR1 is SGHRS and CDR2 is YFSETQ in the germline V gene. V shed 4 bases and J shed 5 bases, with 21 bases lying between them. CDR3 sequence (DNA): TGCGCCAGCAGCCCTAGAACCTTAGGGGGGGATACCGGGGAGCTGTTTTTT. This translates into CASSPRTLGGDTGELFF.

This clonotype was seen only a few times. The V gene is TRBV5-1, the J gene TRBJ2-1; a possible D gene is TRBD2 (5 bases). CDR3 length: 16 residues. The germline CDR1 and CDR2 sequences are SGHRS and YFSETQ. Trimming cost V 2 bases and J 0 bases, with 12 bases left between them. The CDR3 coding sequence is TGCGCCAGCAGCTTATCCACGGGAAGCTCCTACAATGAGCAGTTCTTC. Encoded protein: CASSLSTGSSYNEQFF. Based on the CDR3 plus reference TRBV5-1 and TRBJ2-1, the full variable domain is KAGVTQTPRYLIKTRGQQVTLSCSPISGHRSVSWYQQTPGQGLQFLFEYFSETQRNKGNFPGRFSGRQFSNSRSEMNVSTLELGDSALYLCASSLSTGSSYNEQFFGPGTRLTVL.

This clonotype showed up just a few times. The chain uses TRBV5-6 and TRBJ2-3, with unresolved D. CDR1 is SGHDT, CDR2 YYEEEE, per germline. V lost 4 bases to trimming and J lost 13 bases, with 25 bases between them. The CDR3 has 15 amino acids. CDR3 in amino acids: CASSRRTPIPRVEYF. The CDR3 bases are TGTGCCAGCAGCAGAAGAACGCCGATTCCCCGGGTAGAGTATTTT.

A few counts support this clonotype. The V call is TRBV5-1, the J call TRBJ2-5; TRBD1 matches at 7 bases. The germline V gene has CDR1 SGHRS and CDR2 YFSETQ. The V gene end was trimmed by 7 bases and the J gene end by 4 bases; junction bases not matched to a gene: 10. The CDR3 consists of 14 residues. The CDR3 sequence is CASGRTGELETQYF. Here the CDR3 DNA reads TGCGCCAGCGGCCGGACAGGAGAGTTAGAGACCCAGTACTTC.